The 29 T cell receptor beta chains presented below share a single source sample, sequenced in a study of a mutant IDH1 vaccine in newly diagnosed glioma. Clones were sequenced by immunoSEQ multiplex PCR, and TCRdb holds only the in-frame ones, with some missing. The data hold about 15,000 clones, with more than 80% observed a single time. Time point given: baseline, week 1 (first vaccination visit). The treatment was: pre-vaccination baseline after standard-of-care therapy. The material was PBMCs, obtained from a glioma patient treated with radiotherapy, temozolomide or both. The receptors stem from a woman in her thirties or forties with glioma. Some clones in this sample may be carry-over from other donors' samples.

Only a few counts were recorded for this clone. Germline is not matched at one junction end, which may reflect a read error. V gene TRBV29-1 combines with J gene TRBJ1-4; D unclear. Looked up from germline, CDR1 is SQVTM and CDR2 is ANQGSEA. CDR3 length: 10 residues. The CDR3 spells CSVGDEKLFF. The CDR3 coding sequence is TGCAGCGTTGGGGATGAGAAACTGTTTTTT.

The V call is TRBV25-1, the J call TRBJ2-7, with a tentative D call TRBD1 (6 bases). The CDR3 is 16 residues long. CDR1 is MGHDK and CDR2 is SYGVNS in the germline V gene. V was trimmed by 0 bases and J by 0 bases, leaving 12 bases between them. The CDR3 nucleotides read TGTGCCAGCAGTGAATACAGGGGAGCGAGCTCCTACGAGCAGTACTTC. Encoded protein: CASSEYRGASSYEQYF.

The J gene is TRBJ1-5, the V gene TRBV27; D is ambiguous. The V gene lost 0 bases and the J gene lost 9 bases, with 12 bases spanning the gap. Germline V CDR1 and CDR2: MNHEY, SMNVEV (reference sequence). The CDR3 extends over 14 amino acids. The CDR3 DNA reads TGTGCCAGCAGTTTATCTCCTACGGTGAGGCCCCAGCATTTT. Translating gives CASSLSPTVRPQHF.

The rearrangement uses TRBV30 and TRBJ1-1; a possible D gene is TRBD1 (5 bases). The CDR3 is 12 amino acids. Trimming shortened V by 1 base and J by 4 bases, and 7 bases separated the two germline ends. In germline, CDR1 is GTSNPN, CDR2 SVGIG (reference sequence). CDR3: CAWSAGGTEAFF. The CDR3 DNA is TGTGCCTGGAGTGCGGGGGGCACTGAAGCTTTCTTT.

This clone was counted once. This sequence joins TRBV28 and TRBJ1-1; D is possibly TRBD1 (5 bases). The germline V and J ends were trimmed by 6 bases and 10 bases, with 24 bases remaining between them. The CDR3 length is 15 residues. Germline V CDR1 and CDR2: MDHEN, SYDVKM. The CDR3, as DNA: TGTGCCAGCAGGACGACGGCTCAAGGGGCTGGACGAGCTTTCTTT. Its translation: CASRTTAQGAGRAFF.

The chain couples TRBV19 to TRBJ1-2; D is uncertain. The length of the CDR3 is 13 residues. Per germline, CDR1 LNHDA and CDR2 SQIVND (reference sequence). V gave up 4 bases and J gave up 4 bases, with 10 bases separating them. The CDR3 protein is CASSTEWGYGYTF. The CDR3 DNA reads TGTGCCAGTAGTACCGAGTGGGGCTATGGCTACACCTTC.

The chain links TRBV7-2 to TRBJ2-7, with D possibly TRBD2 on 5 matching bases. Germline-derived CDR1 and CDR2 are SGHTA and FQGNSA. Trimming left V 0 bases short and J 4 bases short, with 13 bases between. The CDR3 covers 15 residues. In DNA form, the CDR3 reads TGTGCCAGCAGCTTAGCCCCCGCGGGCCCGTACGAGCAGTACTTC. It codes for CASSLAPAGPYEQYF. Full variable domain (rest looked up from reference TRBV7-2 and TRBJ2-7): GAGVSQSPSNKVTEKGKDVELRCDPISGHTALYWYRQSLGQGLEFLIYFQGNSAPDKSGLPSDRFSAERTGGSVSTLTIQRTQQEDSAVYLCASSLAPAGPYEQYFGPGTRLTVT.

J is TRBJ1-6 and V is TRBV30, with D uncertain. V was pared by 4 bases and J by 7 bases, with 14 bases between. CDR1 and CDR2 (germline): GTSNPN, SVGIG (reference sequence). This CDR3 comprises 14 residues. CDR3 protein: CAWNRHLENSPLHF. The CDR3 nucleotides are TGTGCCTGGAATCGACACTTGGAGAATTCACCCCTCCACTTT.

The chain employs TRBV30 and TRBJ1-1; 8 bases align to TRBD1. With V trimmed by 2 bases and J by 5 bases, 7 bases remained unmatched. The germline CDR1 and CDR2 sequences are GTSNPN and SVGIG (reference sequence). The CDR3 extends over 14 amino acids. DNA of the CDR3: TGTGCCTGGAGTCATACAGGGGGTTGGACTGAAGCTTTCTTT. The encoded protein is CAWSHTGGWTEAFF.

This clone was seen a handful of times. J is TRBJ1-1 and V is TRBV29-1; tentatively, D is TRBD1 (6 bases). Germline values: CDR1 SQVTM, CDR2 ANQGSEA. V was shortened by 7 bases and J by 7 bases, with 16 bases between the two germline ends. CDR3 size: 12 residues. The CDR3 DNA reads TGCAGCGGAGATGGGGGGGCCGGTGAAGCTTTCTTT. Translated, it gives CSGDGGAGEAFF. The complete variable domain, with remaining parts taken from reference TRBV29-1 and TRBJ1-1, reads SAVISQKPSRDICQRGTSLTIQCQVDSQVTMMFWYRQQPGQSLTLIATANQGSEATYESGFVIDKFPISRPNLTFSTLTVSNMSPEDSSIYLCSGDGGAGEAFFGQGTRLTVV.

This clone was seen only once. Other DNA sequences in the sample encode the same CDR3. This chain uses TRBV5-1 with TRBJ1-1; TRBD1 is a possible D gene (5 bases). CDR3 length: 15 residues. Germline loops: CDR1 SGHRS, CDR2 YFSETQ. Trimming shortened V by 2 bases and J by 1 base, and 12 bases separated the two germline ends. The CDR3 nucleotides are TGCGCCAGCAGCTTTTATCGGGGGGGGAACACTGAAGCTTTCTTT. Amino acids: CASSFYRGGNTEAFF.

Worth noting for this clone: At one end the junction does not follow the germline gene, possibly because of a read error. V is TRBV2 and J is TRBJ2-3; tentatively, D is TRBD2 (5 bases). CDR1 is SNHLY, CDR2 FYNNEI, per germline. The CDR3 is made up of 11 amino acids. DNA for the CDR3: TGTGCCAGCAGTGAGGAGGTAGCGCTGGTTTTT. Its translation: CASSEEVALVF.

The chain has TRBV30 and TRBJ1-4; maybe TRBD1 (5 bases). Between the trimmed V and J ends, which lost 3 bases and 0 bases, there was a span of 17 bases. CDR1 is GTSNPN and CDR2 is SVGIG in the germline V gene (reference sequence). The CDR3 totals 17 residues. The CDR3 here is CAWSHRKILATNEKLFF. In DNA form, the CDR3 reads TGTGCCTGGAGCCACAGGAAAATCCTCGCAACTAATGAAAAACTGTTTTTT.

The rearrangement joins TRBV7-2 to TRBJ1-2; D perhaps matches TRBD1 (5 bases). Germline CDR1 reads SGHTA; CDR2 reads FQGNSA. Trimming cost V 1 base and J 10 bases, with 10 bases left between them. The CDR3 has 12 amino acids. The CDR3 DNA sequence: TGTGCCAGCAGCTTAGATGGGGGACCCTACACCTTC. Protein product: CASSLDGGPYTF.

The rearrangement joins TRBV19 to TRBJ2-1; 10 bases line up with TRBD2. This CDR3 is built from 20 residues. V gave up 5 bases and J gave up 0 bases; unmatched junction bases: 16. CDR1 and CDR2 (germline): LNHDA, SQIVND (reference sequence). The CDR3 DNA is TGTGCCAGTAGTCCCTCCTGGGGCAGCGGGAGGGCCAACTCCTACAATGAGCAGTTCTTC. This sequence encodes CASSPSWGSGRANSYNEQFF.

This chain joins TRBV30 and TRBJ1-2; tentatively, D is TRBD1 (5 bases). The ends were cut back, 2 bases at V and 7 bases at J, with 17 bases in the middle. The CDR3 is 14 residues long. Germline V CDR1 and CDR2: GTSNPN, SVGIG (reference sequence). The CDR3 is CAWSQQGTGGGYTF. The CDR3 nucleotides read TGTGCCTGGAGTCAGCAAGGTACTGGGGGTGGCTACACCTTC.

CDR3 coding DNA: TGCGCCAGCAGGCTATCTCCGGGGGATAACAATGAGCAGTTCTTC. This gives the protein CASRLSPGDNNEQFF. V is TRBV10-2 and J is TRBJ2-1; perhaps TRBD2 as D (6 bases). This CDR3 region has 15 residues. From germline, CDR1 is WSHSY and CDR2 SAAADI. V dropped 6 bases and J dropped 5 bases, with 17 bases sitting between them.

CDR3 DNA: TGTGCCAAACAGGGGAACACTGAAGCTTTCTTT. It encodes CAKQGNTEAFF. The chain combines TRBV21-1 with TRBJ1-1; the D segment call TRBD1 is taken from the table without a DNA check. TRBV21-1 is a known pseudogene. The length of the CDR3 is 11 residues.

The chain employs TRBV19 and TRBJ2-7, with D perhaps matching TRBD2 (5 bases). The germline CDR1 and CDR2 sequences are LNHDA and SQIVND (reference sequence). V was clipped by 3 bases and J by 1 base, with 13 bases between them. The CDR3 totals 15 residues. CDR3 in amino acids: CASSIRTGLSYEQYF. The CDR3 coding sequence is TGTGCCAGTAGTATCCGGACTGGACTTTCCTACGAGCAGTACTTC. Full variable domain (outside the CDR3, taken from reference TRBV19 and TRBJ2-7): DGGITQSPKYLFRKEGQNVTLSCEQNLNHDAMYWYRQDPGQGLRLIYYSQIVNDFQKGDIAEGYSVSREKKESFPLTVTSAQKNPTAFYLCASSIRTGLSYEQYFGPGTRLTVT.

The chain uses TRBV6-1 and TRBJ2-7; maybe TRBD1 (6 bases). V shed 2 bases and J shed 5 bases, with 19 bases lying between them. The CDR3 is made up of 16 amino acids. Germline CDR1 reads MNHNS; CDR2 reads SASEGT. As DNA, the CDR3 is TGTGCCAGCAGTGAAAGAGCCGCGTTCCAGGGGAACGAGCAGTACTTC. This codes for CASSERAAFQGNEQYF.

V is TRBV28 and J is TRBJ2-7; TRBD2 agrees at 9 bases. V was clipped by 3 bases and J by 2 bases; unmatched bases: 2. This CDR3 is 14 amino acids long. Germline lookup yields CDR1 MDHEN and CDR2 SYDVKM. The CDR3 sequence: CASSFLAGTYEQYF. The CDR3 DNA follows: TGTGCCAGCAGTTTTCTAGCGGGAACCTACGAGCAGTACTTC.

This rearrangement joins TRBV19 to TRBJ2-3; 7 bases line up with TRBD1. Germline lookup yields CDR1 LNHDA and CDR2 SQIVND (reference sequence). V lost 5 bases to trimming and J lost 5 bases; unmatched junction nucleotides: 7. This CDR3 has 14 residues. CDR3 residues: CASSGTSGGDTQYF. The CDR3 bases are TGTGCCAGTAGTGGGACATCAGGGGGAGATACGCAGTATTTT.

This chain links TRBV13 with TRBJ2-1; tentative D call: TRBD1 (6 bases). The V end was cut by 5 bases, the J end by 7 bases, with 18 bases between. The length of the CDR3 is 15 residues. Germline CDR1 and CDR2: PRHDT and FYEKMQ (reference sequence). The CDR3 DNA reads TGTGCCAGCAGCCCGATCACAGGGAATTCGAATGAGCAGTTCTTC. Protein sequence: CASSPITGNSNEQFF.

The rearrangement uses TRBV5-1 and TRBJ2-1; D remains ambiguous. This CDR3 comprises 16 residues. Germline V gene data show CDR1 as SGHRS and CDR2 as YFSETQ. The V end was cut by 1 base, the J end by 6 bases, with 17 bases between. CDR3 sequence (DNA): TGCGCCAGCAGCTTGTATGAACTGGGCCGCGGCAATGAGCAGTTCTTC. Its protein product is CASSLYELGRGNEQFF.

The genes are TRBV13 and TRBJ1-2, with D tentatively TRBD1 (5 bases). The CDR3 totals 15 residues. The germline V gene encodes CDR1 PRHDT and CDR2 FYEKMQ (reference sequence). V lost 4 bases, J lost 0 bases, and 12 bases lay in between. The CDR3 is CASSYNRLANYGYTF. Here the CDR3 DNA reads TGTGCCAGCAGCTATAACAGGTTAGCTAACTATGGCTACACCTTC.

The chain employs TRBV4-1 and TRBJ2-3, with D unresolved. CDR3 length: 13 residues. V lost 0 bases and J lost 6, with 7 bases in between. Germline-derived CDR1 and CDR2 are MGHRA and YSYEKL. This CDR3 is CASSQDPRDTQYF. The DNA for the CDR3 is TGCGCCAGCAGCCAAGATCCCCGGGATACGCAGTATTTT.

V usage is TRBV6-6 and J usage is TRBJ2-2; D might be TRBD2 (5 bases). Trimming cost V 5 bases and J 2 bases, with 12 bases left between them. Germline V CDR1 and CDR2: MNHNY, SVGAGI (reference sequence). CDR3 length: 15 residues. CDR3 bases: TGTGCCAGCAGTCGTGGACTCGCCAACACCGGGGAGCTGTTTTTT. Translated: CASSRGLANTGELFF.

This sequence joins TRBV27 and TRBJ1-1, with D unclear. The V end was cut by 0 bases, the J end by 4 bases, with 9 bases between. This CDR3 has 14 residues. Germline CDR1 and CDR2: MNHEY and SMNVEV (reference sequence). This CDR3 is CASSLSSGGTEAFF. The CDR3 DNA sequence: TGTGCCAGCAGTTTATCCTCAGGCGGCACTGAAGCTTTCTTT.

The chain joins TRBV19 to TRBJ1-5; TRBD1 matches 8 bases. Germline V gene sequence: CDR1 LNHDA, CDR2 SQIVND (reference sequence). The length of the CDR3 is 14 residues. V lost 6 bases and J lost 6; bases outside the gene matches: 7. The CDR3 bases are TGTGCCAGTAGCTCGACAGGGGCGAGTCAGCCCCAGCATTTT. Protein sequence: CASSSTGASQPQHF.